This T cell receptor beta chain was identified in a study of human T cells and chemical hapten exposure. Whole-study context: A patient group, mainly female, showed alopecia areata, totalis or universalis.

TCRdb ran MiXCR on the RACE reads and lists one entry per CDR3 protein. The sample consists of some 84,000 distinct CDR3 sequences, about a tenth of them appearing once. V was shortened by 0 bases and J by 1 base, with 6 bases between the two germline ends. This CDR3 region has 14 residues. Per germline, CDR1 SEHNR and CDR2 FQNEAQ (reference sequence). Time point meaning: patch test 3, about 24 weeks after DPC sensitization. The treatment was: therapeutic diphenylcyclopropenone sensitization with weekly scalp DPC. Samples of blood were obtained prior to the application of each patch test. Extraction yielded total RNA from whole blood (unfractionated). This clonotype was seen a handful of times.

The genes are TRBV7-9 and TRBJ1-1; D is undetermined. This clonotype was obtained from a woman between 50 and 59 years old with alopecia areata. Some clones in this sample may be carry-over from other donors' samples. The specimen was whole blood, collected in connection with sensitization to the hapten diphenylcyclopropenone (DPC). CDR3 residues: CASSLASGNTEAFF. The DNA for the CDR3 is TGTGCCAGCAGCTTAGCGAGTGGGAACACTGAAGCTTTCTTT.